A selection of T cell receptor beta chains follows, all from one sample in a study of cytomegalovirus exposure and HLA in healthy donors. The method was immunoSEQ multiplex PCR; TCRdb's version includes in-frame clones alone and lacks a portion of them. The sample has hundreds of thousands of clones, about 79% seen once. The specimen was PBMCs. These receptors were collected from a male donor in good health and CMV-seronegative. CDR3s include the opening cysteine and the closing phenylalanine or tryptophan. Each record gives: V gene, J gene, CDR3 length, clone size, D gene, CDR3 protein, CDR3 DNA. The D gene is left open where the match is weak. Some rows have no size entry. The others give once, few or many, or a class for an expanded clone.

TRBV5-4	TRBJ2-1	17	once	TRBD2	CASSYGLSSGSYNEQFF	TGTGCCAGCAGCTACGGGCTGAGTAGCGGGTCCTACAATGAGCAGTTCTTC
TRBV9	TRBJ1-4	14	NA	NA	CASSVDGGSEKLFF	TGTGCCAGCAGCGTAGACGGGGGAAGTGAAAAACTGTTTTTT
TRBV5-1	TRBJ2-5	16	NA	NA	CASSVDRRGAQETQYF	TGCGCCAGCAGCGTAGACAGACGGGGGGCCCAAGAGACCCAGTACTTC
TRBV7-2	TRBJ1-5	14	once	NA	CASSLATGEQPQHF	TGTGCCAGCAGCTTAGCGACAGGTGAACAGCCCCAGCATTTT
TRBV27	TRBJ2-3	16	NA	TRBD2	CASKRPGEGWADTQYF	TGTGCCAGCAAGCGTCCGGGGGAGGGATGGGCAGATACGCAGTATTTT
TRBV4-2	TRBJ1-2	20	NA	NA	CASSQDPSVGGAILNYGYTF	TGTGCCAGCAGCCAAGATCCATCGGTTGGGGGCGCAATCCTTAACTATGGCTACACCTTC
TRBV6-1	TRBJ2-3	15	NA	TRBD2	CASRTGLAGTDTQYF	TGTGCCAGCAGGACCGGACTAGCGGGCACAGATACGCAGTATTTT
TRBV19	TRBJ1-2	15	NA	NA	CASSRPTVPNYGYTF	TGTGCCAGTAGTCGACCGACAGTTCCCAACTATGGCTACACCTTC
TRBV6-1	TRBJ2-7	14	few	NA	CASSEYRVGGEQYF	TGTGCCAGCAGTGAATACAGGGTTGGGGGCGAGCAGTACTTC
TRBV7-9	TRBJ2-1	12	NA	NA	CASSSLAYEQFF	TGTGCCAGCAGCTCCCTAGCCTATGAGCAGTTCTTC
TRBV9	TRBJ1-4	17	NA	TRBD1	CASSVGTGGFPDEKLFF	TGTGCCAGCAGCGTAGGGACAGGGGGCTTCCCCGATGAAAAACTGTTTTTT
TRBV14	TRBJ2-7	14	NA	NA	CASSQDRRNYEQYF	TGTGCCAGCAGCCAAGATCGGAGAAACTACGAGCAGTACTTC
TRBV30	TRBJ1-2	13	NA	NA	CAWGGEGAHGYTF	TGTGCCTGGGGAGGGGAAGGGGCACATGGCTACACCTTC
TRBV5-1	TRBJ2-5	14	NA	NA	CASSLDPGQETQYF	TGCGCCAGCAGCCTGGACCCGGGGCAAGAGACCCAGTACTTC
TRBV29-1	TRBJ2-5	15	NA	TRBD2	CSVGGTSTAQETQYF	TGCAGCGTGGGGGGGACGTCGACGGCGCAAGAGACCCAGTACTTC
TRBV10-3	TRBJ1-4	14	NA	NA	CAISSGATNEKLFF	TGTGCCATCAGCTCCGGGGCAACTAATGAAAAACTGTTTTTT
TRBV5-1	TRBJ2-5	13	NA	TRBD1	CASSTLDRGTQYF	TGCGCCAGTAGCACGTTGGACAGGGGGACCCAGTACTTC
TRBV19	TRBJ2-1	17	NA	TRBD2	CASIPRPRAGGKNEQFF	TGTGCCAGTATCCCCCGCCCCCGTGCGGGAGGGAAGAATGAGCAGTTCTTC
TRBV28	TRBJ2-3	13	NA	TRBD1	CASRGQGSDTQYF	TGTGCCAGCAGAGGACAGGGGTCAGATACGCAGTATTTT
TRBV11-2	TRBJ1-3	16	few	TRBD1	CASSHLGQGSGNTIYF	TGTGCCAGCAGCCACCTAGGACAGGGCTCTGGAAACACCATATATTTT
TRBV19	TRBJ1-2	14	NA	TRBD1	CASSTRDRGNGYTF	TGTGCCAGTAGTACCCGGGACAGGGGGAATGGCTACACCTTC
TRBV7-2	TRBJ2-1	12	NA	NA	CASSLVVTEQFF	TGTGCCAGCAGCTTAGTAGTCACTGAGCAGTTCTTC
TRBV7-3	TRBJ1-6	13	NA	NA	CASSLAQGRSLHF	TGTGCCAGCAGCTTAGCACAGGGCAGGTCCCTCCACTTT
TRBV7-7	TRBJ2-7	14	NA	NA	CASSQEQGGYEQYF	TGTGCTAGCAGCCAGGAGCAGGGAGGCTACGAGCAGTACTTC
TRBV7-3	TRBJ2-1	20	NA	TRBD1	CASSLTGRRTDRASYNEQFF	TGTGCCAGCAGCTTAACTGGGCGCCGCACGGACAGGGCCTCCTACAATGAGCAGTTCTTC
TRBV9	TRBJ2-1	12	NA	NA	CASSVAYNEQFF	TGTGCCAGCAGCGTAGCTTACAATGAGCAGTTCTTC
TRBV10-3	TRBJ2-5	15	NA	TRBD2	CATCVSAGGQETQYF	TGTGCCACCTGCGTTTCAGCGGGGGGCCAAGAGACCCAGTACTTC
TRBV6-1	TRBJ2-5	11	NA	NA	CASSAKETQYF	TGTGCCAGCAGTGCTAAAGAGACCCAGTACTTC
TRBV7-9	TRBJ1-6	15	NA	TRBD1	CASSPLTGGGSPLHF	TGTGCCAGCAGCCCGTTGACAGGGGGAGGCTCACCCCTCCACTTT
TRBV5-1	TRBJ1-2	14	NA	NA	CASSLVGADYGYTF	TGCGCCAGCAGCTTGGTGGGGGCAGACTATGGCTACACCTTC
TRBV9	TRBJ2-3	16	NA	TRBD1	CASSARQGGGTDTQYF	TGTGCCAGCAGCGCTAGACAGGGCGGCGGCACAGATACGCAGTATTTT
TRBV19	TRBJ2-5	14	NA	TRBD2	CASSGGTSVETQYF	TGTGCCAGTAGTGGAGGGACTAGCGTAGAGACCCAGTACTTC
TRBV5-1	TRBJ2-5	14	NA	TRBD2	CASSLLLAEETQYF	TGCGCCAGCAGCTTGCTACTAGCGGAAGAGACCCAGTACTTC
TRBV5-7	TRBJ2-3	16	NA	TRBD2	CASTRTSGGFTDTQYF	TGTGCCAGCACCAGGACTAGCGGGGGATTCACAGATACGCAGTATTTT